This T cell receptor (beta chain) is from a study of metastatic and nonmetastatic thyroid tumors. Study conclusions and caveats: TCR beta diversity was reportedly significantly higher in malignant thyroid tumors than benign nodules, in blood and tumor.

Note on this clone: The antigen is unknown.

Thyroid surgery was performed in patients who had received no treatment beforehand. The germline CDR1 and CDR2 sequences are DFQATT and SNEGSKA (reference sequence). The CDR3 contains 13 residues. With V trimmed by 6 bases and J by 7 bases, 4 bases remained unmatched. TCRdb re-called clones from the PCR reads using MiXCR. The table includes 7,000 or so clones, under 30% detected once. Sample: adjacent normal tissue. The chain employs TRBV20-1 and TRBJ1-4; 11 nucleotides align to TRBD1. This sequence originates from a male donor with papillary thyroid cancer or a benign thyroid nodule (not recorded which). Some clones in this sample may be carry-over from other donors' samples. The CDR3 region has the DNA TGCAGTGCGCGGACAGGGGGCGGTGAAAAACTGTTTTTT. It encodes CSARTGGGEKLFF.